These 24 T cell receptor beta chains share one sample of origin, sequenced in a study of T cell repertoires in cytomegalovirus infection (dated by TCRdb to the late 2010s). Sequenced on an Illumina HiSeq 1500. TCRdb's own reprocessing of the public reads used fastp at Q25 and MiXCR and kept productive beta chains. For every CDR3 protein sequence, its rows merge into one entry that carries the most common genes and DNA. This sample gives 90,000 to 130,000 distinct CDR3 sequences in total; 9.5% to 13% of them show up just once. 30% to 40% of the sample is in the top ten clones. No antigen is known for these receptors. Sequencing input: PBMCs, sequenced either directly or after in vitro stimulation (not recorded which). The receptors stem from a human donor in good health (CMV status not recorded). Some clones in this sample may be carry-over from other donors' samples.

This clonotype was seen a few times. The genes are TRBV7-8 and TRBJ2-7; 16 bases line up with TRBD2. There are 21 residues in the CDR3. Looked up from germline, CDR1 is SGHVS and CDR2 is FQNEAQ. V dropped 5 bases and J dropped 0; count of bases not matched to a gene: 16. CDR3 coding DNA: TGTGCCAGCAGCGAAGCAACTAACTGGGGACTAGCGGGAGGGCCCTCCTACGAGCAGTACGTC. It translates to CASSEATNWGLAGGPSYEQYV.

This clonotype was seen at least ten times. The gene calls are TRBV4-1 and TRBJ1-1; D possibly corresponds to TRBD1 (5 bases). Germline assignment: CDR1 MGHRA and CDR2 YSYEKL. The CDR3 totals 14 residues. V lost 5 bases and J lost 4, with 14 bases in between. This CDR3 reads CASSGTGAITEAFF. For the CDR3, the DNA is TGCGCCAGCAGCGGAACAGGCGCGATCACTGAAGCTTTCTTT.

V is TRBV6-2 or TRBV6-3 and J is TRBJ2-2; perhaps TRBD2 as D (5 bases). V was shortened by 5 bases and J by 4 bases, with 17 bases between the two germline ends. Germline V gene data show CDR1 as MNHEY and CDR2 as SVGEGT. The CDR3 extends over 16 amino acids. The CDR3 here is CASSRWESRGTGELFF. DNA of the CDR3: TGTGCCAGCAGTCGGTGGGAATCTCGGGGCACCGGGGAGCTGTTTTTT.

Many counts were recorded for this clonotype. This chain joins TRBV7-9 and TRBJ2-5, with 9 bases aligning to TRBD2. The CDR3 runs to 15 residues. J gave up 2 bases and V 8 bases, and 9 bases lay outside the gene matches. Per germline, CDR1 SEHNR and CDR2 FQNEAQ (reference sequence). The CDR3 is CASRASGMLQETQYF. CDR3 bases: TGTGCCAGCCGGGCTAGCGGGATGTTACAAGAGACCCAGTACTTC.

This clonotype was picked up a small number of times. The CDR3, as DNA: TGTGCCAGCAGGCCGGGACAGGTATTGAATGAGCAGTTCTTC. Translation gives CASRPGQVLNEQFF. The J gene is TRBJ2-1, the V gene TRBV12-3 or TRBV12-4, with 8 positions matching TRBD1. Germline trimming cut 6 bases from V and 7 bases from J; bases unmatched to any gene: 8. The CDR3 has 14 amino acids.

The chain carries TRBV13 and TRBJ2-3; 8 bases are shared with TRBD2. The CDR3 is made up of 21 amino acids. Trimming removed 1 base from V and 4 bases from J; junction bases left unmatched: 22. Germline V gives CDR1 PRHDT, CDR2 FYEKMQ (reference sequence). This chain's CDR3 is CASSLVGSGGRERERPDTQYF. Written as DNA, the CDR3 is TGTGCCAGCAGCTTAGTTGGCTCCGGTGGTAGAGAGCGGGAGAGGCCAGATACGCAGTATTTT.

The V and J genes are TRBV19 and TRBJ1-3; D call uncertain. This CDR3 spans 15 amino acids. Trimming shortened V by 3 bases and J by 2 bases, and 11 bases separated the two germline ends. The V gene's germline CDR1 is LNHDA and CDR2 SQIVND (reference sequence). The CDR3 reads CASSITSQPGNTIYF. CDR3 in DNA: TGTGCCAGTAGTATCACCAGCCAGCCTGGAAACACCATATATTTT.

The gene calls are TRBV12-3 or TRBV12-4 and TRBJ2-3; tentative D call: TRBD2 (5 bases). Trimming took off 6 bases at V and 7 bases at J, with 29 bases between the two ends. The CDR3 extends over 18 amino acids. CDR3 coding DNA: TGTGCCAGCAGCTCCGCGGGCCTAGCCCATACTCAACGGTATACGCAGTATTTT. This gives the protein CASSSAGLAHTQRYTQYF.

The chain couples TRBV28 to TRBJ2-5; 11 bases align to TRBD2. V trimming: 6 bases; J trimming: 7 bases; junction bases outside the gene matches: 19. Germline V gene lookup returns CDR1 MDHEN and CDR2 SYDVKM. The CDR3 totals 18 residues. CDR3 DNA: TGTGCCAGCAGAAACCTCCGGACTAGCGGGCCGGGGTGGGGGACCCAGTACTTC. It translates to CASRNLRTSGPGWGTQYF. The full variable domain, its missing parts supplied by reference TRBV28 and TRBJ2-5, is DVKVTQSSRYLVKRTGEKVFLECVQDMDHENMFWYRQDPGLGLRLIYFSYDVKMKEKGDIPEGYSVSREKKERFSLILESASTNQTSMYLCASRNLRTSGPGWGTQYFGPGTRLLVL.

This chain uses TRBV11-2 with TRBJ2-7, with TRBD2 matching over 11 bases. The V gene's germline CDR1 is SGHAT and CDR2 FQNNGV. The CDR3 is 14 amino acids. J gave up 2 bases and V 6 bases, and 3 bases lay outside the gene matches. The CDR3 DNA reads TGTGCCAGCAGGCTAGCGGGAGGCCCCTACGAGCAGTACTTC. It yields the protein CASRLAGGPYEQYF.

The chain combines TRBV6-2 or TRBV6-3 with TRBJ1-1; 8 bases agree with TRBD1. Trimming removed 4 bases from V and 3 bases from J; junction bases left unmatched: 10. This CDR3 spans 16 amino acids. From germline, CDR1 is MNHEY and CDR2 SVGEGT. Here the CDR3 reads CASSSGTGWDDTEAFF. For the CDR3, the DNA is TGTGCCAGCAGTTCAGGGACAGGTTGGGATGACACTGAAGCTTTCTTT.

The chain combines TRBV12-3 or TRBV12-4 with TRBJ1-1; D remains unclear. The CDR3 sequence is 13 residues long. V dropped 3 bases and J dropped 8 bases, with 13 bases sitting between them. The CDR3 region has the DNA TGTGCCAGCAGTTTGTCGGCAAGATTAGAAGCTTTCTTT. Encoded protein: CASSLSARLEAFF.

This CDR3 reads CASSVLSVDEQFF. CDR3 in DNA: TGTGCCAGCAGCGTACTAAGTGTGGATGAGCAGTTCTTC. V and J are TRBV9 and TRBJ2-1, with unresolved D. V lost 1 base and J lost 8, with 10 bases in between. The CDR3 has 13 residues. Germline values: CDR1 SGDLS, CDR2 YYNGEE.

The sample holds many counts of this clonotype. The chain has TRBV24-1 and TRBJ2-1, with 8 bases that match TRBD2. This CDR3 contains 17 residues. CDR1 and CDR2 (germline): KGHDR, SFDVKD. V was clipped by 3 bases and J by 4 bases; unmatched bases: 10. CDR3 DNA sequence: TGTGCCACCAGTGATGCTTCCGGGACTAGACTTTACAATGAGCAGTTCTTC. Translating gives CATSDASGTRLYNEQFF.

V is TRBV6-1 and J is TRBJ2-7, with TRBD1 identical over 10 bases. This CDR3 comprises 15 residues. V lost 6 bases and J lost 0; bases outside the gene matches: 5. CDR1 and CDR2 (germline): MNHNS, SASEGT. This CDR3 is CASRRGQGPSYEQYV. In nucleotides, the CDR3 is TGTGCCAGCAGGAGGGGACAGGGGCCCTCCTACGAGCAGTACGTC.

The rearrangement joins TRBV11-2 to TRBJ2-7; D uncertain. The CDR3 totals 13 residues. Germline CDR1 and CDR2: SGHAT and FQNNGV. V lost 6 bases and J lost 3, with 12 bases in between. This CDR3 is CASSIGSNYEQYV. DNA of the CDR3: TGTGCCAGCAGTATAGGCTCAAACTACGAGCAGTACGTC.

In the case of this clonotype: At one of its ends the junction is not consistent with the germline gene, which may arise from a read error. The chain links TRBV7-6 to TRBJ2-3, with D possibly TRBD2 on 6 matching bases. The CDR3 runs 16 residues. Germline V gives CDR1 SGHVS, CDR2 FNYEAQ. The CDR3 loop is CPCSSSGLAGTDTQYF. The CDR3 coding sequence is TGTCCGTGCAGCTCCTCGGGACTGGCAGGCACAGACACGCAGTATTTC.

This clonotype was counted only a few times. The chain couples TRBV5-1 to TRBJ2-5; unclear D gene. The CDR3 covers 14 residues. Germline V lookup: CDR1 SGHRS, CDR2 YFSETQ. V gave up 0 bases and J gave up 0 bases, with 6 bases separating them. CDR3 protein: CASSLVGNQETQYF. Here the CDR3 DNA reads TGCGCCAGCAGCTTGGTGGGGAACCAAGAGACCCAGTACTTC.

The chain employs TRBV19 and TRBJ1-2; D not certain. In germline, CDR1 is LNHDA, CDR2 SQIVND (reference sequence). The CDR3 is 12 amino acids. The ends were cut back, 7 bases at V and 8 bases at J, with 14 bases in the middle. The CDR3 DNA is TGTGCCAGTAAGGAGCGTTTCGGGGGCTACACCTTC. Translated, it gives CASKERFGGYTF.

This clonotype has a handful of counts. This chain connects TRBV27 to TRBJ2-1; 10 bases agree with TRBD2. Germline V lookup: CDR1 MNHEY, CDR2 SMNVEV (reference sequence). J gave up 8 bases and V 1 base, and 8 bases lay outside the gene matches. This CDR3 has 16 residues. CDR3 protein: CASSLYPSGRWDEQFF. The CDR3 DNA reads TGTGCCAGCAGTTTATATCCTAGCGGGAGATGGGATGAGCAGTTCTTC.

This clonotype was seen many times. The chain combines TRBV7-2 with TRBJ2-5, with unresolved D. The CDR3 is 12 residues long. The V gene's germline CDR1 is SGHTA and CDR2 FQGNSA. Trimming took 7 bases from V and 4 from J, leaving 10 bases between them. CDR3 sequence (DNA): TGTGCCAGCACCCCCCAGAGAGAGACCCAGTACTTC. Protein product: CASTPQRETQYF.

This clonotype was observed many times. The chain couples TRBV7-9 to TRBJ1-2; 8 nucleotides align to TRBD1. The CDR3 is 13 residues long. V was pared by 5 bases and J by 8 bases, with 7 bases of the junction left unmatched. Germline V gene lookup returns CDR1 SEHNR and CDR2 FQNEAQ (reference sequence). The DNA of the CDR3 is TGTGCCAGCAGCGGACAGGGTTTCTACGGCTACACCTTC. Protein sequence: CASSGQGFYGYTF.

This clonotype was found many times. The gene calls are TRBV7-9 and TRBJ1-2; D gene uncertain. CDR3 length: 13 amino acids. Germline values: CDR1 SEHNR, CDR2 FQNEAQ (reference sequence). Deletions cut 3 bases from V and 0 bases from J, with 5 bases between. The CDR3 region has the DNA TGTGCCAGCAGCTTTTATGCTAACTATGGCTACACCTTC. Protein: CASSFYANYGYTF.

The J gene is TRBJ1-1, the V gene TRBV2; D is uncertain. The CDR3 consists of 13 residues. V was cut by 5 bases and J by 3 bases, with 10 bases left in between. Looked up from germline, CDR1 is SNHLY and CDR2 is FYNNEI. The CDR3 bases are TGTGCCAGCAGTAGTCTCATGGACACTGAAGCTTTCTTT. Protein sequence: CASSSLMDTEAFF.